This T cell receptor beta chain was documented in a study of shared clonotypes between healthy human individuals. General study points: Collection of samples was limited to blood; tissue repertoires likely differ.

The CDR3 length is 16 residues. Germline V gives CDR1 SGDLS, CDR2 YYNGEE. Between the trimmed V and J ends, which lost 4 bases and 5 bases, there was a span of 21 bases. Only in-frame clones appear in the TCRdb table, and some are missing; sequencing was by immunoSEQ multiplex PCR. The table records a few million clones, about 92% of them present only once. Details on this clone: The antigen is not known.

The sequenced sample was naive CD4+ T cells from PBMCs. Regarding subset: CD45RA+ positively selected. This sequence joins TRBV9 and TRBJ2-5, with a possible D match to TRBD2 (6 bases). The TCR sequence derives from a man aged 18 to 29 in good health. Some clones in this sample may be carry-over from other donors' samples. For the CDR3, the DNA is TGTGCCAGCAGCTATGCGGCGGGGATGGGCGGGGAGACCCAGTACTTC. Its protein is CASSYAAGMGGETQYF.